The 14 T cell receptor beta chains below all came from one sample that was sequenced in a study of blood T cell repertoires in COVID-19. Clones were sequenced by immunoSEQ multiplex PCR, and TCRdb holds only the in-frame ones, with some missing. The sample lists about 220,000 clones, 80% to 90% occurring once. Source material: peripheral blood. These receptors were obtained from a man aged 30 to 39 with active or convalescent COVID-19.

The V and J genes are TRBV28 and TRBJ2-5; 9 positions match TRBD1. This CDR3 contains 15 residues. Germline trimming cut 6 bases from V and 5 bases from J; bases unmatched to any gene: 10. Germline V gives CDR1 MDHEN, CDR2 SYDVKM. The CDR3 is CASRLQGARVETQYF. CDR3 sequence (DNA): TGTGCCAGCAGACTACAGGGGGCTAGGGTGGAGACCCAGTACTTC.

The CDR3 nucleotides read TGTGCCAGCAGTGGACAGGCCCTGGGGAACTATGGCTACACCTTC. Translation gives CASSGQALGNYGYTF. The V gene is TRBV28, the J gene TRBJ1-2, with TRBD1 matching 7 bases. The J segment lost 2 bases and the V segment lost 5 bases, leaving 8 bases of the junction unmatched. From germline, CDR1 is MDHEN and CDR2 SYDVKM. CDR3 length: 15 amino acids.

The J gene is TRBJ2-2, the V gene TRBV7-6; D gene uncertain. With 6 bases removed from V and 8 bases from J, the gap between germline ends came to 13 bases. The CDR3 sequence is 13 residues long. The germline V gene encodes CDR1 SGHVS and CDR2 FNYEAQ. Here the CDR3 reads CASRPNVAGELFF. Written as DNA, the CDR3 is TGTGCCAGCAGGCCGAACGTGGCTGGGGAGCTGTTTTTT.

The chain joins TRBV10-3 to TRBJ2-3, with a weak D call TRBD1 (5 bases). Germline V gene sequence: CDR1 ENHRY, CDR2 SYGVKD. The CDR3 runs 14 residues. V lost 4 bases and J 1 base, leaving 9 bases between the germline ends. CDR3 sequence reads: CAISGGQGTDTQYF. Here the CDR3 DNA reads TGTGCCATCAGTGGGGGCCAGGGCACAGATACGCAGTATTTT.

CDR3 nucleotide sequence: TGTGCCAGCAGCTCGGGACAGGGCCTAATTTGGTACCAAGAGACCCAGTACTTC. Encoded protein: CASSSGQGLIWYQETQYF. The chain joins TRBV5-8 to TRBJ2-5; TRBD1 matches 9 bases. V lost 3 bases and J lost 0; bases outside the gene matches: 12. Germline V gene sequence: CDR1 SGHTS, CDR2 YDEGEE. The CDR3 extends over 18 amino acids.

This clone was detected once. CDR3 sequence reads: CASSLSTAWNSPLHF. The CDR3 DNA sequence: TGTGCCAGCAGTTTATCTACAGCCTGGAATTCACCCCTCCACTTT. This chain uses TRBV27 with TRBJ1-6; D is ambiguous. V shed 0 bases and J shed 7 bases, with 10 bases lying between them. This CDR3 is built from 15 residues. Germline V gene sequence: CDR1 MNHEY, CDR2 SMNVEV (reference sequence).

The chain combines TRBV4-1 with TRBJ2-7; D call uncertain. V was trimmed by 1 base and J by 0 bases, leaving 7 bases between them. The germline V gene has CDR1 MGHRA and CDR2 YSYEKL. CDR3 length equals 14 residues. This chain's CDR3 is CASSQVMSSYEQYF. DNA for the CDR3: TGCGCCAGCAGCCAAGTCATGAGCTCCTACGAGCAGTACTTC.

The chain links TRBV4-3 to TRBJ1-3; a weak D match, TRBD1 (5 bases). Trimming shortened V by 1 base and J by 0 bases, and 7 bases separated the two germline ends. Per germline, CDR1 LGHNA and CDR2 YSLEER. The CDR3 is 15 residues long. CDR3 DNA: TGCGCCAGCAGCCAAGGACAGAGCTCTGGAAACACCATATATTTT. Protein product: CASSQGQSSGNTIYF.

The chain combines TRBV4-3 with TRBJ2-4; no firm D call. The germline V and J ends were trimmed by 1 base and 3 bases, with 7 bases remaining between them. CDR1 is LGHNA, CDR2 YSLEER, per germline. This CDR3 comprises 14 residues. The CDR3 protein is CASSQVRSKNIQYF. CDR3 coding DNA: TGCGCCAGCAGCCAAGTGCGAAGCAAAAACATTCAGTACTTC.

This rearrangement joins TRBV3-1 (or the pseudogene TRBV3-2) to TRBJ2-1; possible D gene TRBD2, 6 bases. Trimming took off 4 bases at V and 7 bases at J, with 11 bases between the two ends. CDR1 and CDR2 from the germline V gene are LGHDT and YNNKEL (reference sequence). The CDR3 loop spans 13 amino acids. The CDR3 region is CASSPARGNEQFF. The DNA for the CDR3 is TGTGCCAGCAGCCCAGCTCGGGGGAATGAGCAGTTCTTC.

V and J are TRBV5-5 and TRBJ1-2; 9 bases fit TRBD1. The germline gives CDR1 SGHKS, CDR2 YYEKEE (reference sequence). The CDR3 has 15 amino acids. The trim removed 4 bases at V and 4 bases at J, leaving 8 bases unmatched. This chain's CDR3 is CASSVQGQGGYGYTF. The CDR3 nucleotides are TGTGCCAGCAGCGTTCAGGGACAGGGAGGCTATGGCTACACCTTC.

The J gene is TRBJ1-5, the V gene TRBV10-2, with D tentatively TRBD1 (5 bases). V was trimmed by 8 bases and J by 5 bases, leaving 16 bases between them. Germline V gives CDR1 WSHSY, CDR2 SAAADI. The CDR3 extends over 14 amino acids. The CDR3 region is CASQDSRLYQPQHF. In DNA, the CDR3 is TGCGCCAGCCAAGACAGTAGGCTTTATCAGCCCCAGCATTTT.

The chain is built from TRBV7-9 and TRBJ2-5, with D possibly TRBD2 on 5 matching bases. Looked up from germline, CDR1 is SEHNR and CDR2 is FQNEAQ (reference sequence). V lost 0 bases to trimming and J lost 5 bases, with 13 bases between them. CDR3 length equals 15 residues. CDR3 DNA: TGTGCCAGCAGCTTAGCCGTGCTAGCAATGGAGACCCAGTACTTC. Amino acid sequence: CASSLAVLAMETQYF.

The rearrangement uses TRBV21-1 and TRBJ2-6; the table calls TRBD1, which could not be checked here. TRBV21-1 is reported as a pseudogene. The CDR3 contains 18 residues. The CDR3 here is CASSNPGTGKSGANVLTF. In DNA form, the CDR3 reads TGTGCCAGCAGCAATCCCGGGACAGGGAAGTCTGGGGCCAACGTCCTGACTTTC.